This T cell receptor (beta chain) was observed in a study of blood T cell repertoires in COVID-19. Study background: Whether acute or convalescent, the COVID-19 samples came from the United States, Italy and Spain. Sample material is recorded as cDNA or gDNA derived from T cells, B-cell-depleted T cells, or PBMCs.

Germline V gene data show CDR1 as LGHDT and CDR2 as YNNKEL (reference sequence). V trimming: 6 bases; J trimming: 8 bases; junction bases outside the gene matches: 7. This CDR3 contains 14 residues. Clones were read by immunoSEQ multiplex PCR, and TCRdb kept only the in-frame ones, dropping some. The table lists approximately 170,000 clones, 80% to 90% of them singletons. The sequencing sample was made of peripheral blood. The V gene is TRBV3-1 (or the pseudogene TRBV3-2), the J gene TRBJ1-6; 7 nucleotides align to TRBD1. This TCR was recovered from a man in his forties or fifties with active or convalescent COVID-19. CDR3 in DNA: TGTGCCAGCAGTTGGACAGGATTTGATTCACCCCTCCACTTT. It codes for CASSWTGFDSPLHF.